This T cell receptor (beta chain) was documented in a study of T cells in Graves' hyperthyroidism and ophthalmopathy. General study points: Most expanded thyroid clonotypes above 0.001 also appeared in blood.

TCR beta CDR3 region amplification was performed from RNA transcripts. The HTBI primer set was used in a first-round RT-PCR of the TCR CDR3. TCRdb fed the multiplex PCR reads into MiXCR, producing one record per CDR3 protein. The table includes around 420,000 distinct CDR3 sequences, around a sixth detected once. Germline V gene sequence: CDR1 SGHAT, CDR2 FQNNGV. The CDR3 length is 15 residues. J was trimmed by 4 bases and V by 5 bases; bases with no gene match: 3. This clonotype was recorded many times. Its matching antigen is unknown. The chain joins TRBV11-2 to TRBJ2-5, with 14 bases that match TRBD2. The sequencing sample was made of blood. This TCR was sampled from a young woman with Graves' hyperthyroidism. For the CDR3, the DNA is TGTGCCAGCAGCGAGACTAGCGGGGGGGGAGAGACCCAGTACTTC. Encoded protein: CASSETSGGGETQYF.